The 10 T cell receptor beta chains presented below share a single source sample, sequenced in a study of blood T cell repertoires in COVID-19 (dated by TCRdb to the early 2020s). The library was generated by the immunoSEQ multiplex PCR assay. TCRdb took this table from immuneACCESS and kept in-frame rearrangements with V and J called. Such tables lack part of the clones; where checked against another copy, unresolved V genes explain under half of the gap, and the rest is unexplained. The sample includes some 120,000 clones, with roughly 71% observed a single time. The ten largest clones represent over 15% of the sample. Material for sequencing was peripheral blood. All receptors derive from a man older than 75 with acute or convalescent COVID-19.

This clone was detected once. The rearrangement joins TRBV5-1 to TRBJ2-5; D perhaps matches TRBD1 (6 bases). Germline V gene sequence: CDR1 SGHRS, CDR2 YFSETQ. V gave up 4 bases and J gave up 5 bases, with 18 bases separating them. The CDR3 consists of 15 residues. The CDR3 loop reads CASSRLQGLWETQYF. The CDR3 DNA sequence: TGCGCCAGCAGCCGTTTACAGGGATTATGGGAGACCCAGTACTTC.

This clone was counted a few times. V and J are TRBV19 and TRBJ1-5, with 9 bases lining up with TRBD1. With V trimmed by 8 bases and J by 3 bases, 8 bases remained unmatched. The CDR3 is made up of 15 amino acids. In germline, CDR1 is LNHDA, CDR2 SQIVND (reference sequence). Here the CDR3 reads CASELNRGLNQPQHF. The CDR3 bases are TGTGCCAGTGAACTCAACAGGGGGCTCAATCAGCCCCAGCATTTT.

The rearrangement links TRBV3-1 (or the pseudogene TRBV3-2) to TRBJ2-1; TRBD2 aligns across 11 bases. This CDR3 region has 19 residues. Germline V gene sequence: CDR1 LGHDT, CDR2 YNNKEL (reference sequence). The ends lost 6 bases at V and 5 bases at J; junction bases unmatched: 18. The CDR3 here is CASRADRSASGGLNNEQFF. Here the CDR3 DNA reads TGTGCCAGCAGGGCGGACAGGTCGGCTAGCGGGGGGTTGAACAATGAGCAGTTCTTC.

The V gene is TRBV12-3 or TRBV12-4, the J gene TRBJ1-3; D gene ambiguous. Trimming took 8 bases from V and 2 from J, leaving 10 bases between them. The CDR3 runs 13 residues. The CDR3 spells CASGRTAGNTIYF. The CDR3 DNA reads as TGTGCCAGCGGACGGACTGCTGGAAACACCATATATTTT.

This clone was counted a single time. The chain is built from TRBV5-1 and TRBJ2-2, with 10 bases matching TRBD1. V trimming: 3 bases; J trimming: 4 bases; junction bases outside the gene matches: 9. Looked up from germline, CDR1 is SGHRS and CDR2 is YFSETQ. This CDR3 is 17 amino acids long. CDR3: CASSWQGQGSSTGELFF. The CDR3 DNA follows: TGCGCCAGCAGCTGGCAGGGACAGGGGAGTAGCACCGGGGAGCTGTTTTTT.

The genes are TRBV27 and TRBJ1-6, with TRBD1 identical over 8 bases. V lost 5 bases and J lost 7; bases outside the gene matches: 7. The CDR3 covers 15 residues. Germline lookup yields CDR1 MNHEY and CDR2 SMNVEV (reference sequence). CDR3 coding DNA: TGTGCCAGCAGTCCCCCAGGGGGCGTAAATTCACCCCTCCACTTT. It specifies CASSPPGGVNSPLHF.

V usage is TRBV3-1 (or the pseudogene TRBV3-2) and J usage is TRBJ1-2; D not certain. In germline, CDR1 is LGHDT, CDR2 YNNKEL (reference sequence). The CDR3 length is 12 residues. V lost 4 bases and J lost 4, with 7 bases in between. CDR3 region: CASSPGGYGYTF. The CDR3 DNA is TGTGCCAGCAGCCCCGGCGGCTATGGCTACACCTTC.

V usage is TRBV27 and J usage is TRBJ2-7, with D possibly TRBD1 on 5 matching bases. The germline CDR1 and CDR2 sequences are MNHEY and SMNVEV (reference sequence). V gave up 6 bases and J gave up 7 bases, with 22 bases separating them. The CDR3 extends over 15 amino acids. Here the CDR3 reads CASSPPLARKGEQYF. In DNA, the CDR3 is TGTGCCAGCAGCCCACCCCTCGCGAGGAAGGGGGAGCAGTACTTC.

DNA of the CDR3: TGTGCCTGGAGTGTAGGCCGGGGGGGCCATGTCTACACAGATACGCAGTATTTT. It encodes CAWSVGRGGHVYTDTQYF. This chain joins TRBV30 and TRBJ2-3; 8 positions agree with TRBD2. The V gene end was trimmed by 0 bases and the J gene end by 2 bases; junction bases not matched to a gene: 13. There are 18 residues in the CDR3. Germline assignment: CDR1 GTSNPN and CDR2 SVGIG (reference sequence).

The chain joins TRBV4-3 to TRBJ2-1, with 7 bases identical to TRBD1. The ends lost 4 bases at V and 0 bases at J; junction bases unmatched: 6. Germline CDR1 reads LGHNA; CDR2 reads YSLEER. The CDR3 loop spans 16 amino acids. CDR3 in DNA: TGCGCCAGCAGCCGCCTAGGGACAGACTCCTACAATGAGCAGTTCTTC. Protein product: CASSRLGTDSYNEQFF.